The text below deals with one TCR beta chain. Antigen specificity is unknown. The sample comes from a study of cytomegalovirus exposure and HLA in healthy donors. The germline CDR1 and CDR2 sequences are SEHNR and FQNEAQ (reference sequence). This CDR3 is built from 16 residues. Trimming cost V 5 bases and J 1 base; bases outside gene matches: 10. The donors were part of the validation cohort of 100 to 150 subjects. That cohort was separate from the first cohort, which comprised 666 subjects. General observations from the study: Specificity for CMV antigens was confirmed in vitro for a few of the CMV-associated chains. The classifier reportedly diagnosed cytomegalovirus status with high specificity and sensitivity.

Using immunoSEQ multiplex PCR, the repertoire was profiled, and TCRdb retains in-frame clones only, with some absent. The data show 130,000 to 150,000 clones, with roughly 88% seen just once and 7% to 9% held by the top ten. This TCR derives from a woman between 18 and 30 years old in good health and CMV-seropositive. The sequencing sample was made of PBMCs. V and J are TRBV7-9 and TRBJ1-2; 7 positions match TRBD1. The CDR3 spells CASSVYTGASNYGYTF. The CDR3 coding sequence is TGTGCCAGCAGCGTGTACACAGGGGCTAGTAACTATGGCTACACCTTC.